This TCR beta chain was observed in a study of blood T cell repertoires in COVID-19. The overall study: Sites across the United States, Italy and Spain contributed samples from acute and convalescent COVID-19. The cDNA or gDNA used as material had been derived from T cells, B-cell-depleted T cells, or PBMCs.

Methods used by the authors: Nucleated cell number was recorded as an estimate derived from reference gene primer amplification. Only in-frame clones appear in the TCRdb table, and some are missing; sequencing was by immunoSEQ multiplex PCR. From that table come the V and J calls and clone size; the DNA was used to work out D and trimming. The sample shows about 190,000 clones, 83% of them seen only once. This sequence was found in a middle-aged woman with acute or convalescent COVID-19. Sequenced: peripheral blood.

CDR3 loop: CATSDWTGMDEQFF. For the CDR3, the DNA is TGTGCCACCAGTGACTGGACAGGGATGGATGAGCAGTTCTTC. The chain is built from TRBV24-1 and TRBJ2-1, with 8 bases matching TRBD1. V shed 4 bases, J shed 8 bases, and the junction held 6 bases outside the gene matches. CDR3 length equals 14 residues. Germline lookup yields CDR1 KGHDR and CDR2 SFDVKD.